The rows below give T cell receptor beta chains drawn from one sample of a study of T cell responses to AZD1222 COVID-19 vaccine. TCRdb's table, derived via immunoSEQ multiplex PCR, lists solely in-frame clones and lacks some. The sample consists of around 120,000 clones, 80% to 95% of them appearing once. The sample in question was peripheral blood, obtained 28 days after the second AZD1222 dose. Receptors originate from an adult who received the AZD1222 COVID-19 vaccine. Each CDR3 is given with its conserved first and last residue. A D gene is named only where the DNA matches it firmly. Clone size is not always given. Where it is, it says once, few, many or a class for expanded clones.

clone_size j_call d_call v_call cdr3_aa cdr3_nt
NA TRBJ1-2 NA TRBV6-1 CASSEAQRDGYTF TGTGCCAGCAGTGAAGCGCAGCGGGATGGCTACACCTTC
NA TRBJ1-4 NA TRBV20-1 CSARDIEKLFF TGCAGTGCTAGAGACATTGAAAAACTGTTTTTT
once TRBJ1-5 NA TRBV28 CASSPPDRSFGPQHF TGTGCCAGCAGTCCCCCTGACAGGTCTTTTGGGCCCCAGCATTTT
NA TRBJ1-3 NA TRBV6-5 CASSWENTIYF TGTGCCAGCAGTTGGGAAAACACCATATATTTT
few TRBJ1-5 NA TRBV15 CATSGGLPSNQPQHF TGTGCCACCAGCGGGGGCCTTCCTAGCAATCAGCCCCAGCATTTT
NA TRBJ2-3 NA TRBV6-4 CASSEVGGSTDTQYF TGTGCCAGCAGTGAAGTAGGGGGGAGCACAGATACGCAGTATTTT
NA TRBJ1-3 TRBD1 TRBV9 CASLPGQGLGNTIYF TGTGCCAGCCTTCCGGGACAGGGCCTCGGAAACACCATATATTTT
NA TRBJ2-7 NA TRBV25-1 CASSDSDGTYEQYF TGTGCCAGCAGTGACTCTGACGGAACCTACGAGCAGTACTTC
NA TRBJ2-3 NA TRBV27 CASRGVGPTDTQYF TGTGCCAGCAGGGGGGTGGGACCTACAGATACGCAGTATTTT
NA TRBJ2-1 NA TRBV7-9 CASSFTVQGFYNEQFF TGTGCCAGCAGCTTTACCGTACAGGGCTTCTACAATGAGCAGTTCTTC